The entry below gives a single T cell receptor (beta chain) sequence along with its context. The germline V gene has CDR1 DFQATT and CDR2 SNEGSKA (reference sequence). The CDR3 totals 15 residues. Germline trimming cut 6 bases from V and 1 base from J; bases unmatched to any gene: 7. The data originate from a study of T-cell reconstitution after alpha-beta-depleted transplantation in children. TCRbeta library construction was performed incorporating unique molecular identifiers. TCRdb re-analysed the PCR reads in MiXCR, keeping a single row per CDR3 protein. The sample records 610,000 or so distinct CDR3 sequences, roughly 27% being singletons.

Material: PBMCs, obtained before TCRalphabeta/CD19-depleted stem cell transplant. This chain links TRBV20-1 with TRBJ1-1; 11 nucleotides agree with TRBD1. The TCR sequence derives from a boy less than two years old with Wiskott-Aldrich syndrome, due to receive a stem cell transplant. The DNA of the CDR3 is TGCAGTGCGACCGGACAGGGGGCTGAGAACACTGAAGCTTTCTTT. As protein: CSATGQGAENTEAFF.